These T cell receptor beta chains were read from a single sample in a study of vaccination effects on CD4 cells after COVID-19. Their cognate antigens are unknown. Profiling relied on immunoSEQ multiplex PCR, and the TCRdb table lists in-frame clones only, not all of them. The sample includes tens of thousands of clones, 69% of them seen just once. Specimen: CD4+ T cells from PBMCs cultured with SARS-CoV-2 spike peptides, collected before COVID-19 vaccination. The receptors stem from a human donor who had a prior SARS-CoV-2 infection. CDR3s include the opening cysteine and the closing phenylalanine or tryptophan. Fields, in order: V gene, D gene, J gene, clone size, CDR3 protein, CDR3 DNA. The D gene is left open where the match is weak. Clone sizes are given selectively: once, few, many, or a class where the clone is expanded.

>TRBV7-6|.|TRBJ2-7|.
CASSSHWENAYEQYF
TGTGCCAGCAGCTCCCATTGGGAGAACGCCTACGAGCAGTACTTC
>TRBV6-4|TRBD2|TRBJ2-7|.
CASSGGTSGRDSYEQYF
TGTGCCAGCAGTGGAGGGACTAGCGGGAGGGACTCCTACGAGCAGTACTTC
>TRBV5-1|TRBD1|TRBJ2-5|once
CASSFRDSGKETQYF
TGCGCCAGCAGCTTCCGGGACAGCGGAAAAGAGACCCAGTACTTC
>TRBV7-6|TRBD1|TRBJ1-2|.
CASSLARDTIGQGRYNYGYTF
TGTGCCAGCAGCTTAGCGCGGGACACTATCGGACAGGGGCGATATAACTATGGCTACACCTTC
>TRBV27|TRBD1|TRBJ2-2|few
CASSFLRGRPPNTGELFF
TGTGCCAGCAGTTTCCTCAGGGGGCGACCTCCGAACACCGGGGAGCTGTTTTTT
>TRBV6-5|.|TRBJ2-7|.
CASSRVVGGPSEQYF
TGTGCCAGCAGTAGGGTTGTGGGCGGGCCCAGCGAGCAGTACTTC
>TRBV6-2/TRBV6-3|TRBD1|TRBJ1-1|.
CASSYRTGDTEAFF
TGTGCCAGCAGTTACCGGACAGGGGACACTGAAGCTTTCTTT
>TRBV11-2|.|TRBJ1-6|.
CASSPGPQYNSPLHF
TGTGCCAGCAGCCCAGGACCCCAGTATAATTCACCCCTCCACTTT
>TRBV6-2/TRBV6-3|TRBD1|TRBJ1-1|.
CASSYSRFGDRQGNTEAFF
TGTGCCAGCAGTTACTCGAGGTTCGGAGACCGACAGGGGAACACTGAAGCTTTCTTT
>TRBV27|.|TRBJ2-7|.
CASLNRVSGEQYF
TGTGCCAGCTTGAACAGGGTCAGCGGGGAGCAGTACTTC
>TRBV15|.|TRBJ2-5|few
CATSREHGFVSTQYF
TGTGCCACCAGCAGAGAGCACGGGTTTGTATCCACCCAGTACTTC
>TRBV7-8|.|TRBJ2-7|.
CASSLVSVYEQYF
TGTGCCAGCAGCTTAGTTTCAGTCTACGAGCAGTACTTC
>TRBV5-4|.|TRBJ2-1|few
CASSPDNRWRSNEQFF
TGTGCCAGCAGCCCAGACAACCGATGGAGGAGCAATGAGCAGTTCTTC
>TRBV4-2|TRBD2|TRBJ2-1|.
CASSSRPIGRLYNEQFF
TGTGCCAGCAGCTCTCGTCCTATCGGGAGGCTCTACAATGAGCAGTTCTTC
>TRBV24-1|TRBD1|TRBJ2-2|few
CATSDSKGQGSGELFF
TGTGCCACCAGTGATTCGAAAGGACAGGGGTCCGGGGAGCTGTTTTTT
>TRBV11-2|TRBD2|TRBJ2-7|.
CASSFGTSGALGQYF
TGTGCCAGCAGCTTCGGGACTAGCGGGGCACTGGGGCAGTACTTC
>TRBV11-1|TRBD1|TRBJ2-7|.
CASSFGQDLSYEQYF
TGTGCCAGCAGCTTCGGACAGGACCTCTCCTACGAGCAGTACTTC
>TRBV7-3|TRBD1|TRBJ1-2|many
CASSPTGGYGYTF
TGTGCCAGCAGCCCCACAGGGGGCTATGGCTACACCTTC
>TRBV4-2|TRBD1|TRBJ2-5|.
CASSQTGQALTQYF
TGTGCCAGCAGCCAAACGGGACAGGCTCTAACCCAGTACTTC
>TRBV10-3|.|TRBJ1-5|.
CAISESGIYSNQPQHF
TGTGCCATCAGTGAGTCCGGAATCTATAGCAATCAGCCCCAGCATTTT
>TRBV18|.|TRBJ2-5|.
CASSPGAETQYF
TGTGCCAGCTCACCCGGAGCGGAGACCCAGTACTTC
>TRBV5-1|TRBD2|TRBJ2-2|medium-sized
CASSFGRAGGPNTGELFF
TGCGCCAGCAGCTTCGGTCGAGCGGGGGGGCCGAACACCGGGGAGCTGTTTTTT
>TRBV3-1/TRBV3-2|.|TRBJ1-2|.
CASSQDLSGGYTF
TGTGCCAGCAGCCAAGATTTGTCGGGGGGCTACACCTTC
>TRBV2|TRBD1|TRBJ2-7|few
CASGGQGPYF
TGTGCCAGCGGGGGACAGGGACCGTACTTC
>TRBV5-6|.|TRBJ2-3|.
CASSLDRSGSTDTQYF
TGTGCCAGCAGCCTGGATCGCAGCGGGAGCACAGATACGCAGTATTTT
>TRBV6-5|.|TRBJ1-1|.
CASSYSVPRVNTEAFF
TGTGCCAGCAGTTACTCGGTTCCGAGGGTTAACACTGAAGCTTTCTTT
>TRBV2|TRBD1|TRBJ2-1|few
CASSITGGTYNEQFF
TGTGCCAGCAGTATAACAGGGGGAACTTACAATGAGCAGTTCTTC
>TRBV6-4|.|TRBJ2-1|once
CASSDELGAYNEQFF
TGTGCCAGCAGTGACGAGCTAGGTGCCTACAATGAGCAGTTCTTC
>TRBV4-3|.|TRBJ1-4|.
CASSQYGGTNEKLFF
TGCGCCAGCAGCCAATATGGGGGGACTAATGAAAAACTGTTTTTT
>TRBV6-1|.|TRBJ1-4|.
CASSEYRGNEKLFF
TGTGCCAGCAGTGAATACCGGGGAAATGAAAAACTGTTTTTT
>TRBV15|TRBD1|TRBJ2-7|.
CATRDHRGTSYEQYF
TGTGCCACCAGGGACCACAGGGGGACCTCCTACGAGCAGTACTTC
>TRBV7-7|.|TRBJ2-7|.
CASSAGHNYEQYF
TGTGCTAGCAGCGCGGGACACAACTACGAGCAGTACTTC
>TRBV6-5|.|TRBJ2-5|.
CASSYSRLQETQYF
TGTGCCAGCAGTTACTCGAGGCTACAAGAGACCCAGTACTTC
>TRBV3-1/TRBV3-2|.|TRBJ1-6|.
CASSQSTANSPLHF
TGTGCCAGCAGCCAGTCCACGGCAAATTCACCCCTCCACTTT
>TRBV7-8|.|TRBJ1-1|.
CASREGGVFMNTEAFF
TGTGCCAGCAGAGAGGGAGGGGTATTCATGAACACTGAAGCTTTCTTT
>TRBV7-3|.|TRBJ2-4|.
CASSQGFGNIQYF
TGTGCCAGCAGCCAGGGTTTCGGGAACATTCAGTACTTC
>TRBV10-3|.|TRBJ2-1|.
CASWGEGLSAYNEQFF
TGTGCCTCATGGGGCGAAGGACTATCGGCCTACAATGAGCAGTTCTTC
>TRBV19|.|TRBJ1-5|.
CASSMYTGRQPQHF
TGTGCCAGTAGTATGTATACAGGGAGGCAGCCCCAGCATTTT
>TRBV5-1|TRBD1|TRBJ2-1|.
CASSFTGQLAYNEQFF
TGCGCCAGCAGCTTTACGGGACAGCTAGCCTACAATGAGCAGTTCTTC
>TRBV5-6|.|TRBJ2-1|.
CASNYLGTNNEQFF
TGTGCCAGCAACTACCTAGGGACGAACAATGAGCAGTTCTTC
>TRBV1|.|TRBJ2-5|.
CTSSHSHRKETQYF
TGCACCAGCAGCCACAGTCACAGGAAAGAGACCCAGTACTTC
>TRBV5-4|TRBD2|TRBJ2-5|few
CASSERGGNQETQYF
TGTGCCAGCAGCGAGCGGGGGGGAAACCAAGAGACCCAGTACTTC
>TRBV18|.|TRBJ2-3|.
CASSPRGAGDTDTQYF
TGTGCCAGCTCACCACGAGGGGCAGGTGACACAGATACGCAGTATTTT
>TRBV6-5|TRBD1|TRBJ1-5|.
CASSRRGLPDQPQHF
TGTGCCAGCAGCCGCAGGGGGCTTCCAGATCAGCCCCAGCATTTT
>TRBV29-1|TRBD1|TRBJ1-4|.
CSVHTGAEEKLFF
TGCAGCGTTCATACAGGGGCAGAAGAAAAACTGTTTTTT
>TRBV2|TRBD1|TRBJ1-2|.
CASIPGTAYGYTF
TGTGCCAGCATACCCGGGACAGCCTATGGCTACACCTTC
>TRBV7-8|.|TRBJ1-2|.
CASSLVIVPTGDYGYTF
TGTGCCAGCAGCTTAGTAATAGTTCCCACAGGCGACTATGGCTACACCTTC
>TRBV5-1|.|TRBJ2-2|.
CASSFGGPNTGELFF
TGCGCCAGCAGCTTTGGGGGACCGAACACCGGGGAGCTGTTTTTT
>TRBV29-1|.|TRBJ2-7|.
CSVGYRDQQYF
TGCAGCGTTGGATACAGGGACCAGCAGTACTTC
>TRBV5-1|.|TRBJ1-2|.
CASSLDVQGFYGYTF
TGCGCCAGCAGCTTGGATGTACAGGGCTTCTATGGCTACACCTTC
>TRBV29-1|.|TRBJ2-5|.
CSVVGENQETQYF
TGCAGCGTTGTAGGGGAGAACCAAGAGACCCAGTACTTC
>TRBV2|.|TRBJ1-2|.
CASSEGSYGYTF
TGTGCCAGCAGCGAGGGGTCCTATGGCTACACCTTC
>TRBV4-2|.|TRBJ2-2|.
CASSRPDAGETGELFF
TGTGCCAGCAGCCGGCCGGACGCCGGGGAAACCGGGGAGCTGTTTTTT
>TRBV19|TRBD1|TRBJ1-5|.
CASSTKTGTRGQPQHF
TGTGCCAGTAGTACCAAGACAGGGACGAGGGGTCAGCCCCAGCATTTT